One sample yielded the 3 T cell receptor beta chains listed below, sequenced in a study of T cells in Graves' hyperthyroidism and ophthalmopathy. Researchers amplified the TCR beta CDR3 regions from RNA transcripts. HTBI primers were used for first-round RT-PCR of the TCR CDR3. TCRdb re-called the multiplex PCR reads with MiXCR, one entry per CDR3 protein. In the table there are hundreds of thousands of distinct CDR3 sequences, less than 25% of which are singletons. The sequencing sample was made of blood. Source of these receptors: a man aged 25 to 45 with Graves' ophthalmopathy.

V and J are TRBV9 and TRBJ1-1; a possible D gene is TRBD1 (5 bases). CDR1 and CDR2 from the germline V gene are SGDLS and YYNGEE. This CDR3 contains 13 residues. V lost 4 bases and J lost 6, with 13 bases in between. The CDR3 protein is CASSTGPAAEAFF. The CDR3 bases are TGTGCCAGCAGCACAGGCCCGGCGGCTGAAGCTTTCTTT. Full variable domain (outside the CDR3, taken from reference TRBV9 and TRBJ1-1): DSGVTQTPKHLITATGQRVTLRCSPRSGDLSVYWYQQSLDQGLQFLIQYYNGEERAKGNILERFSAQQFPDLHSELNLSSLELGDSALYFCASSTGPAAEAFFGQGTRLTVV.

This chain uses TRBV6-2 or TRBV6-3 with TRBJ2-3; weak D call: TRBD2 (6 bases). CDR3 length: 15 residues. The germline CDR1 and CDR2 sequences are MNHEY and SVGEGT. Deletions cut 5 bases from V and 0 bases from J, with 12 bases between. CDR3 in DNA: TGTGCCAGCAGTCATAGCGGAGTTAGCACAGATACGCAGTATTTT. Translated, it gives CASSHSGVSTDTQYF.

This clonotype showed up many times. CDR3 protein: CASSRGGRETQYF. The CDR3 coding sequence is TGTGCCAGCAGCCGAGGAGGTCGAGAGACCCAGTACTTC. The chain uses TRBV6-1 and TRBJ2-5; maybe TRBD2 (5 bases). The germline gives CDR1 MNHNS, CDR2 SASEGT. Trimming removed 6 bases at V and 4 bases at J, with 12 bases between. This CDR3 comprises 13 residues.